This paragraph covers one TCR beta chain sequence. Its antigen is undetermined. This sample was included in a study of T cells in localized non-small cell lung cancer. Overall study findings and caveats: In uninvolved adjacent lung, T cell clonality reached its highest value, exceeding tumor. Appearing in adjacent lung were a median approximately 57 of the top 100 tumor clones. Heterogeneity stays possible, as sequencing covered only one tumor region. The study linked higher blood T cell density to longer overall survival.

Sequencing was performed with immunoSEQ multiplex PCR; in TCRdb, only in-frame clones are kept and a portion is missing. The sample has about 74,000 clones, around 84% seen once. In germline, CDR1 is SGHTA, CDR2 FQGNSA. The CDR3 length is 16 residues. V lost 2 bases, J lost 4 bases, and 15 bases lay in between. The clonotype originates from a female donor aged 60 or older with stage I lung adenocarcinoma. The chain combines TRBV7-2 with TRBJ1-3; D gene ambiguous. The starting material was peripheral blood, obtained before any cancer treatment. CDR3 DNA sequence: TGTGCCAGCAGCTTATTTGGGCCCGCTGGGGGAAACACCATATATTTT. Translating gives CASSLFGPAGGNTIYF.